The entry below gives a single TCR beta chain sequence along with its context. The antigen is unknown. V was pared by 0 bases and J by 1 base, with 8 bases between. The CDR3 sequence is 15 residues long. Germline CDR1 reads MGHRA; CDR2 reads YSYEKL. PCR was performed a second time for roughly 7 to 12 cycles using a sample-barcoded 5' primer and a J-beta primer mix. TCRdb ran MiXCR on the 5' RACE reads and lists one entry per CDR3 protein. The sample holds about 1,400,000 distinct CDR3 sequences, roughly 60% seen once. This specimen comes from a study of blood T cells in healthy people across ages. Study-wide results and limits: Donors of long life had a larger count of naive CD4+ cells and greater diversity than aged donors. In the absence of known donor CMV status, changes in expanded clonotypes were possibly confounded.

The sample comprised blood. The chain links TRBV4-1 to TRBJ2-3; D gene uncertain. The clonotype was recovered from a man aged 18-30 years in good health. CDR3 nucleotide sequence: TGCGCCAGCAGCCAAGAATTTGGGGGCACAGATACGCAGTATTTT. Its translation: CASSQEFGGTDTQYF.